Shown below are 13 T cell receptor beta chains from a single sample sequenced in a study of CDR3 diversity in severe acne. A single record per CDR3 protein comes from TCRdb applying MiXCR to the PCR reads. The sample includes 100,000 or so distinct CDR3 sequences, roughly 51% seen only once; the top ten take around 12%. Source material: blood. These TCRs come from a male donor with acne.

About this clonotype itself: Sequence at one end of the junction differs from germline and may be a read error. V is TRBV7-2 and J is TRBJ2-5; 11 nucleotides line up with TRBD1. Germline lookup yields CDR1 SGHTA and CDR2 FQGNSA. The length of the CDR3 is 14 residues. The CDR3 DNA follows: TGCGCCAGCAGCCCGGGACAGGGGGTGGAGACCCAGTACTTC. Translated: CASSPGQGVETQYF.

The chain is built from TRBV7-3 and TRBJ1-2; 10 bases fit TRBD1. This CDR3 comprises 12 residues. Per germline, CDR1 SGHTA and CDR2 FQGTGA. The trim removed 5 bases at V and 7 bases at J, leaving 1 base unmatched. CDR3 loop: CASSRTGGGYTF. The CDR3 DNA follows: TGTGCCAGCAGCCGGACAGGGGGTGGCTACACCTTC.

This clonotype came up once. The chain's CDR3 is CRPPPPPPPQYF. CDR3 in DNA: TGCCGCCCCCCCCCCCCCCCCCCCCCCCAGTACTTC. The chain couples TRBV20-1 to TRBJ2-7, with unresolved D. The germline V gene has CDR1 DFQATT and CDR2 SNEGSKA (reference sequence). The CDR3 is 12 amino acids.

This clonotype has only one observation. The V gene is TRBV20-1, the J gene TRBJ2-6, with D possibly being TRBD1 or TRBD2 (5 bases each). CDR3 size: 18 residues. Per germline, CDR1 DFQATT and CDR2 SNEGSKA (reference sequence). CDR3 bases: TGCAGCCTAGGGACGGAAACGGGGCTGACAACTGGGGCCAACGTCCTGACTTTC. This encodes CSLGTETGLTTGANVLTF.

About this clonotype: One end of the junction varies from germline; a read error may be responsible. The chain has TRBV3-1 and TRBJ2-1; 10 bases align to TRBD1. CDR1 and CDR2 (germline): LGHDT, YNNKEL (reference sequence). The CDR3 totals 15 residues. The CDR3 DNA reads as TGCGCCAGCAGCCACACCGGGACAGGGGTTGGTGAGCAGCTCTTC. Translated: CASSHTGTGVGEQLF.

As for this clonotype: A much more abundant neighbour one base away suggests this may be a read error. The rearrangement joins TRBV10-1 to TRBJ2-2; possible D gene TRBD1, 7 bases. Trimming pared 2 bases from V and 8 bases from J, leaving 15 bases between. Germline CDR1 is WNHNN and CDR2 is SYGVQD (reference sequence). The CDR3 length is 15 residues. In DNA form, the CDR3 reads TGCGCCAGCAGTGAGGGCAGGGGGAGGTTTGGGGAGCTGTTTTTT. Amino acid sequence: CASSEGRGRFGELFF.

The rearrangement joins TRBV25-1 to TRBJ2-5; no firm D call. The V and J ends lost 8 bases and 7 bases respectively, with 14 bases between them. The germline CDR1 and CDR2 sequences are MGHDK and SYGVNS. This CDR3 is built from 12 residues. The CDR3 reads CASGVRAGTQYF. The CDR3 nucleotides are TGTGCCAGCGGTGTACGCGCAGGGACCCAGTACTTC.

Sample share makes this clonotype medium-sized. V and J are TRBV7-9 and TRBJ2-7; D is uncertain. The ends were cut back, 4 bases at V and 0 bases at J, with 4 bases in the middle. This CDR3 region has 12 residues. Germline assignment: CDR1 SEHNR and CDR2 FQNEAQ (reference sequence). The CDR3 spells CASSYSSYEQYF. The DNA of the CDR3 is TGTGCCAGCAGCTACAGCTCCTACGAGCAGTACTTC.

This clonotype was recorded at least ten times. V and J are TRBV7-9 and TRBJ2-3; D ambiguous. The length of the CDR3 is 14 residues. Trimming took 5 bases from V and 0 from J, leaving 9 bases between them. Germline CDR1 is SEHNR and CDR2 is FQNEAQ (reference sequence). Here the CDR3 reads CASSQRGSTDTQYF. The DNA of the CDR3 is TGTGCCAGCAGCCAGCGTGGAAGCACAGATACGCAGTATTTT.

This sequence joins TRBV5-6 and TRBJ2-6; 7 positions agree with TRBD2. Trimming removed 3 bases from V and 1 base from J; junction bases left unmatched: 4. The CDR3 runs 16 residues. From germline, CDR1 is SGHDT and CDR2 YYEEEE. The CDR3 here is CASSWGGSSGANVLTF. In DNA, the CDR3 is TGTGCCAGCAGCTGGGGCGGGAGTTCTGGGGCCAACGTCCTGACTTTC.

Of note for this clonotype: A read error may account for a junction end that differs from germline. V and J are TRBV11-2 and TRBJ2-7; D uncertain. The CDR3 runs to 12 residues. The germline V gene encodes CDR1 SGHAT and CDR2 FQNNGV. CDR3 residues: CASSELGYEQYF. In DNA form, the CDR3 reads TGCGCCAGCAGTGAGTTGGGCTACGAGCAGTACTTC.

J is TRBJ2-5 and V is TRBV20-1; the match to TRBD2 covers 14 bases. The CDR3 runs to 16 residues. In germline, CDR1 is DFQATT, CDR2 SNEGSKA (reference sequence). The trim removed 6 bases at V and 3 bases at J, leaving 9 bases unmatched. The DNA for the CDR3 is TGCAGTGCCAGCAGTGGGACTAGCGGGAGAAAAGAGACCCAGTACTTC. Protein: CSASSGTSGRKETQYF.

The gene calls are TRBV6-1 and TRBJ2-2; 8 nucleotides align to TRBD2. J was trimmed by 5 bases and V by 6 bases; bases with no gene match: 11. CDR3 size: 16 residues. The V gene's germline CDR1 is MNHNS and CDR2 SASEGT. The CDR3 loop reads CASSLDQAGVTGELFF. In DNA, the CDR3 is TGTGCCAGCAGCCTAGATCAAGCGGGAGTTACCGGGGAGCTGTTTTTT.